Sequencing of this T cell receptor (beta chain) was carried out in a study of blood T cell repertoires in COVID-19. Participants were placed into cohorts based on the clinical history they reported. All recovered Cohort 3 donors got two negative PCRs, got clearance, or saw symptom resolution. V lost 4 bases to trimming and J lost 7 bases, with 13 bases between them. CDR1 is ENHRY, CDR2 SYGVKD, per germline. The CDR3 is made up of 14 amino acids. In the original workflow: Estimation of nucleated cell counts was performed using reference gene primer amplification. Using immunoSEQ multiplex PCR, the repertoire was profiled, and TCRdb retains in-frame clones only, with some absent. The DNA was the basis for D and trimming; V, J and clone size are from that table. The profile shows some 390,000 clones, 80% to 90% of them singletons.

Sequenced: PBMCs or T cells enriched from blood (not recorded which). This chain connects TRBV10-3 to TRBJ2-2; the D gene is possibly TRBD2 (5 bases). This sequence was found in a man aged 30 to 39 who had recovered from COVID-19. The CDR3 DNA follows: TGTGCCATCAGTGGCAATAGGGAGAGCGGGGAGCTGTTTTTT. This codes for CAISGNRESGELFF.